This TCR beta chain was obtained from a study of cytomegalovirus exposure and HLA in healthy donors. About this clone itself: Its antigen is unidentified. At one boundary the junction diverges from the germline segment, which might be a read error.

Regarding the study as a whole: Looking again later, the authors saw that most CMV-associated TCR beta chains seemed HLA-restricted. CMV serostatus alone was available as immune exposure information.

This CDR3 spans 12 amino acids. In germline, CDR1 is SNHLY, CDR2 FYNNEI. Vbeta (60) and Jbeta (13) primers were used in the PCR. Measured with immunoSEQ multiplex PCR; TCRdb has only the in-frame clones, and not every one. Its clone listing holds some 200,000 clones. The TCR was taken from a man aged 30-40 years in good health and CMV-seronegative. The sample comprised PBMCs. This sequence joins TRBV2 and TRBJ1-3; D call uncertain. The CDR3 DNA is TGTGCCAGCAGCGAAGTCCTAAACACCATATATTTT. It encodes CASSEVLNTIYF.